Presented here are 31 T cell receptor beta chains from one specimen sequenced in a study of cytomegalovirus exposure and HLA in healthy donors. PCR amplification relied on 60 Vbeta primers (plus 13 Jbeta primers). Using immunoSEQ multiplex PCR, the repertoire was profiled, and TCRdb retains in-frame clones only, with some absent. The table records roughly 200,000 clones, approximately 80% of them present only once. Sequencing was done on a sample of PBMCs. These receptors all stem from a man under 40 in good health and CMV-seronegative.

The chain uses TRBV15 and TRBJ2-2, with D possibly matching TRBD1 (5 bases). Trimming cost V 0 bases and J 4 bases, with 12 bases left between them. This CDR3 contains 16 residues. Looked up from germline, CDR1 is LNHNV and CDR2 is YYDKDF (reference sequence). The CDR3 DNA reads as TGTGCCACCAGCAGAGACAGGGATTGGGCCACCGGGGAGCTGTTTTTT. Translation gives CATSRDRDWATGELFF.

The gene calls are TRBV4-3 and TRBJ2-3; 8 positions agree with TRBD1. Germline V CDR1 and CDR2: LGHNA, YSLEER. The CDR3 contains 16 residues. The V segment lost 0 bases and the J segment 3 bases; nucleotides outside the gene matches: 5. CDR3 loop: CASSQEGRGQTDTQYF. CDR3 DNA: TGCGCCAGCAGCCAAGAGGGCAGGGGGCAAACAGATACGCAGTATTTT.

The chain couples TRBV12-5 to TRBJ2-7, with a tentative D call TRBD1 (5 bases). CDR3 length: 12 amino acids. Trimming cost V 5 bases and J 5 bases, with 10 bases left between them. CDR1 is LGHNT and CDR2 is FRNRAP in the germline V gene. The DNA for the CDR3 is TGTGCTAGTGGTACAGGTCCTGACGAGCAGTACTTC. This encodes CASGTGPDEQYF.

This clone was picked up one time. The CDR3 loop reads CASSFRGGGYEQYF. In DNA form, the CDR3 reads TGTGCCAGCAGTTTTCGCGGGGGGGGCTACGAGCAGTACTTC. The gene calls are TRBV28 and TRBJ2-7, with 9 bases identical to TRBD2. The CDR3 covers 14 residues. Looked up from germline, CDR1 is MDHEN and CDR2 is SYDVKM. V shed 3 bases, J shed 3 bases, and the junction held 3 bases outside the gene matches. The full variable domain, with the rest looked up from reference TRBV28 and TRBJ2-7, is DVKVTQSSRYLVKRTGEKVFLECVQDMDHENMFWYRQDPGLGLRLIYFSYDVKMKEKGDIPEGYSVSREKKERFSLILESASTNQTSMYLCASSFRGGGYEQYFGPGTRLTVT.

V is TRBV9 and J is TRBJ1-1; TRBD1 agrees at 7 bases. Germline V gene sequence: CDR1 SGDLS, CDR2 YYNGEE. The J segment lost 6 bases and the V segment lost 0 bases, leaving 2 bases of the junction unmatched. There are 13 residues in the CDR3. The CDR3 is CASSVGQGAEAFF. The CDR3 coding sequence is TGTGCCAGCAGCGTAGGACAGGGCGCTGAAGCTTTCTTT. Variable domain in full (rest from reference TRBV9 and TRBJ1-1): DSGVTQTPKHLITATGQRVTLRCSPRSGDLSVYWYQQSLDQGLQFLIQYYNGEERAKGNILERFSAQQFPDLHSELNLSSLELGDSALYFCASSVGQGAEAFFGQGTRLTVV.

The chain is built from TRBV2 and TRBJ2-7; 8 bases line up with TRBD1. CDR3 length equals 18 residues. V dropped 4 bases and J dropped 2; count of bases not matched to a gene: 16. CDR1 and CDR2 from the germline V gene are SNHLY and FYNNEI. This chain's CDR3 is CASSADKQGASSPYEQYF. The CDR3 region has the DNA TGTGCCAGCAGTGCGGATAAGCAGGGGGCGAGTTCCCCCTACGAGCAGTACTTC.

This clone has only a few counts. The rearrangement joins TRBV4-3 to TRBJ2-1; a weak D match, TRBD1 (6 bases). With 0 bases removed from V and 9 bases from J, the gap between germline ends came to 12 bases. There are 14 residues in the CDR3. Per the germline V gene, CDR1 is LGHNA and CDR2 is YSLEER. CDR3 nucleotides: TGCGCCAGCAGCCAAGATCTGATAGGGGGTGAGCAGTTCTTC. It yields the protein CASSQDLIGGEQFF.

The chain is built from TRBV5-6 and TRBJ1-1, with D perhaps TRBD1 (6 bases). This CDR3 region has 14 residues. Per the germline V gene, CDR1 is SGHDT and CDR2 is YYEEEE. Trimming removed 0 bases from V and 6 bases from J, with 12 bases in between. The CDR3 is CASSLGRGLAEAFF. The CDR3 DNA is TGTGCCAGCAGCTTGGGCAGGGGATTAGCTGAAGCTTTCTTT.

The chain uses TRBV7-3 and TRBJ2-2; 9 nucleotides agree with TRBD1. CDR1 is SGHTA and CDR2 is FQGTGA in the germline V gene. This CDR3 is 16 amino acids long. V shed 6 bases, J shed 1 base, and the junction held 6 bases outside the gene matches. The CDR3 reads CASSTQGALNTGELFF. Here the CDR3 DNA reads TGTGCCAGCAGTACACAGGGGGCATTGAACACCGGGGAGCTGTTTTTT.

DNA of the CDR3: TGTGCCAGCAGCCCAAGAGGGGGACGGAACTCCTACGAGCAGTACTTC. This gives the protein CASSPRGGRNSYEQYF. The chain uses TRBV7-9 and TRBJ2-5; D possibly corresponds to TRBD1 (6 bases). The J call is uncertain, as TRBJ2-7 better fits the DNA end. The germline CDR1 and CDR2 sequences are SEHNR and FQNEAQ (reference sequence). This CDR3 region has 16 residues.

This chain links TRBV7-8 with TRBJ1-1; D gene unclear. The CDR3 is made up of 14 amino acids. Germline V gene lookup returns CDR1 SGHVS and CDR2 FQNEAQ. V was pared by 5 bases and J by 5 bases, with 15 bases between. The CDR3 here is CASSLRNPGTEAFF. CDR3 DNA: TGTGCCAGCAGCCTCCGGAACCCGGGGACTGAAGCTTTCTTT.

This CDR3 is CASSLLGRVPHNEQFF. Written as DNA, the CDR3 is TGTGCCAGCAGCTTGCTCGGGCGGGTGCCCCACAATGAGCAGTTCTTC. The genes are TRBV7-2 and TRBJ2-1, with D possibly TRBD2 on 5 matching bases. CDR3 length: 16 amino acids. From germline, CDR1 is SGHTA and CDR2 FQGNSA. Trimming left V 3 bases short and J 5 bases short, with 17 bases between.

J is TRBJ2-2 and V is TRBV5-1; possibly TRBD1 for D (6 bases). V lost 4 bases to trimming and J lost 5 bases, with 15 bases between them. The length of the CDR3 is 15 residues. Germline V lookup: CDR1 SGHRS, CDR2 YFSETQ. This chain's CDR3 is CASSQQGWGTGELFF. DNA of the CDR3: TGCGCCAGCAGCCAACAGGGCTGGGGAACCGGGGAGCTGTTTTTT.

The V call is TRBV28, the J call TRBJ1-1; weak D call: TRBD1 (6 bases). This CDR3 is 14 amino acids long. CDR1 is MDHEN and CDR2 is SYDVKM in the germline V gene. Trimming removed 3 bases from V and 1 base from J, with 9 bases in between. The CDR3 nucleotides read TGTGCCAGCAGTTTCAGGGGACGGAACACTGAAGCTTTCTTT. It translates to CASSFRGRNTEAFF.

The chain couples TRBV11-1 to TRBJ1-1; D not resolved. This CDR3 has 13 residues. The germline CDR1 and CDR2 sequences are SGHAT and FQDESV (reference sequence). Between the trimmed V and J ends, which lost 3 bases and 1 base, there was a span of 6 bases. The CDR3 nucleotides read TGTGCCAGCAGCTTCACGAGGAACACTGAAGCTTTCTTT. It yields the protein CASSFTRNTEAFF.

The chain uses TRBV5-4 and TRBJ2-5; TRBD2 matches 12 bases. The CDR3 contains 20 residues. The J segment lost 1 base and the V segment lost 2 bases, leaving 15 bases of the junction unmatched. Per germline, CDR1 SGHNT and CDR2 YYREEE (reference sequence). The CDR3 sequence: CASSFPSLAGGTGAQETQYF. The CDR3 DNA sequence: TGTGCCAGCAGCTTTCCTTCTCTAGCGGGGGGGACAGGAGCCCAAGAGACCCAGTACTTC.

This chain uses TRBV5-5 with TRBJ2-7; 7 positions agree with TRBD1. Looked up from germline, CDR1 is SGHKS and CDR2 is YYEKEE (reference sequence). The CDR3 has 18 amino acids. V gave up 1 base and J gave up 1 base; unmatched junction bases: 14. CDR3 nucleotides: TGTGCCAGCAGCTTGCACAGGGGTCCTGGGCCTTTATCCTACGAGCAGTACTTC. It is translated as CASSLHRGPGPLSYEQYF.

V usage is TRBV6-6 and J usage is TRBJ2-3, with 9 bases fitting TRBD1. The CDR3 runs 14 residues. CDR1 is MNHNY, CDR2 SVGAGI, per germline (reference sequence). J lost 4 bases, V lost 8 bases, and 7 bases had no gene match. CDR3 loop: CASARDRAADTQYF. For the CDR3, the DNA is TGTGCCAGCGCAAGGGACAGGGCGGCAGATACGCAGTATTTT.

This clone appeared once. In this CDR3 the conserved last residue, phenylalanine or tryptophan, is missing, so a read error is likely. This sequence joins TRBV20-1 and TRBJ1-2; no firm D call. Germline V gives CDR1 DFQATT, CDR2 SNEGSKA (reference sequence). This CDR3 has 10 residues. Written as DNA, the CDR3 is TGCACCCCGATCGGGGTTGGCTACACCCTC. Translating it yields CTPIGVGYTL.

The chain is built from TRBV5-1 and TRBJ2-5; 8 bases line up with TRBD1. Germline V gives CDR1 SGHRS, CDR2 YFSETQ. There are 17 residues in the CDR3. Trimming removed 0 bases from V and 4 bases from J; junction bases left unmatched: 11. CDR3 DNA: TGCGCCAGCAGCTTGGAGGCAGGGGGCTTTTTCGGAGAGACCCAGTACTTC. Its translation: CASSLEAGGFFGETQYF.

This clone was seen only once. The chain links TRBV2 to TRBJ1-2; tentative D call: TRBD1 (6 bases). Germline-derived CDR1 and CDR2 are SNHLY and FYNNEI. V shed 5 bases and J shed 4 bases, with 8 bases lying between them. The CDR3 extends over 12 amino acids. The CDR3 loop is CASSPQGYGYTF. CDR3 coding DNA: TGTGCCAGCAGTCCACAGGGCTATGGCTACACCTTC.

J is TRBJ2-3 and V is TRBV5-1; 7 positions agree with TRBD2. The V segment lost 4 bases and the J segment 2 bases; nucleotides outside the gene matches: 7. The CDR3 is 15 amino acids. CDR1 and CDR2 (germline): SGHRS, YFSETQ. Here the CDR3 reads CASSRSGEVTDTQYF. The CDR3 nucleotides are TGCGCCAGCAGCAGGAGCGGGGAGGTCACAGATACGCAGTATTTT. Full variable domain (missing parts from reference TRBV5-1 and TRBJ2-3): KAGVTQTPRYLIKTRGQQVTLSCSPISGHRSVSWYQQTPGQGLQFLFEYFSETQRNKGNFPGRFSGRQFSNSRSEMNVSTLELGDSALYLCASSRSGEVTDTQYFGPGTRLTVL.

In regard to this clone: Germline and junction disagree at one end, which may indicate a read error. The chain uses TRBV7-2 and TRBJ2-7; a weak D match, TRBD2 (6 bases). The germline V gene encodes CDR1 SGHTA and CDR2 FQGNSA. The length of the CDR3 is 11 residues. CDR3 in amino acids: CASSYSRGINF. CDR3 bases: TGTGCCAGCAGTTATAGCCGGGGGATAAACTTC.

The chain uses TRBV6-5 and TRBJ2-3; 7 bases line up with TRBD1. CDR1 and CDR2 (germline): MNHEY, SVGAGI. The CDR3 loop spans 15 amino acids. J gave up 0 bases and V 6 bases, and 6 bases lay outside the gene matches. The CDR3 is CASRYRGQSTDTQYF. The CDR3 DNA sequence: TGTGCCAGCAGGTACAGGGGCCAAAGCACAGATACGCAGTATTTT.

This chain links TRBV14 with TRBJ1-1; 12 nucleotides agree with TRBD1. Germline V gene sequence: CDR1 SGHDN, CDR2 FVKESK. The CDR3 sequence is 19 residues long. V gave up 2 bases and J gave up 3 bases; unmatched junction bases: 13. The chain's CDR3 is CASSQTPGTGGLLHTEAFF. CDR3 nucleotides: TGTGCCAGCAGCCAAACTCCAGGGACAGGGGGCTTACTGCACACTGAAGCTTTCTTT.

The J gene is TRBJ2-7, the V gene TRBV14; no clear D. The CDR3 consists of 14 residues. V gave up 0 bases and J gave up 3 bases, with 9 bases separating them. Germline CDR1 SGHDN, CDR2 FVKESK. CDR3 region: CASSQDLLVYEQYF. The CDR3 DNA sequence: TGTGCCAGCAGCCAAGATCTTTTAGTCTACGAGCAGTACTTC. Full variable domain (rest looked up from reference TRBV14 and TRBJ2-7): EAGVTQFPSHSVIEKGQTVTLRCDPISGHDNLYWYRRVMGKEIKFLLHFVKESKQDESGMPNNRFLAERTGGTYSTLKVQPAELEDSGVYFCASSQDLLVYEQYFGPGTRLTVT.

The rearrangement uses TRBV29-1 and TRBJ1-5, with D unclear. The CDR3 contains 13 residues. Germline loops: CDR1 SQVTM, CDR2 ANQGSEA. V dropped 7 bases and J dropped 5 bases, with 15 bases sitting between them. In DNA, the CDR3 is TGCAGCGCCACGGTAGGGAGGGATCAGCCCCAGCATTTT. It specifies CSATVGRDQPQHF.

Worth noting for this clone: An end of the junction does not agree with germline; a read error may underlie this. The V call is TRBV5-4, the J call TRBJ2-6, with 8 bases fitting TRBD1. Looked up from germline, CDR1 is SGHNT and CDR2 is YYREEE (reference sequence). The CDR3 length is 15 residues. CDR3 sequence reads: CASSTDRAGASVLTF. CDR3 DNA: TGTGCCAGCAGCACGGACAGGGCTGGGGCCAGCGTCCTGACTTTC.

The CDR3 bases are TGTGCCAGCTCGGGACTAGCGGGGGACTACAATGAGCAGTTCTTC. Its protein product is CASSGLAGDYNEQFF. The chain links TRBV18 to TRBJ2-1, with TRBD2 identical over 14 bases. Trimming took 6 bases from V and 3 from J; bases not matched to a gene: 1. The CDR3 covers 15 residues. The germline V gene encodes CDR1 KGHSH and CDR2 LQKENI. The variable domain in full, with the rest retrieved from reference TRBV18 and TRBJ2-1, is NAGVMQNPRHLVRRRGQEARLRCSPMKGHSHVYWYRQLPEEGLKFMVYLQKENIIDESGMPKERFSAEFPKEGPSILRIQQVVRGDSAAYFCASSGLAGDYNEQFFGPGTRLTVL.

For the CDR3, the DNA is TGCGCCAGCAGCTTTGCAGGGGGCATGTTGGGCTACACCTTC. Translated: CASSFAGGMLGYTF. The V gene is TRBV5-1, the J gene TRBJ1-2; 8 bases are a match to TRBD1. Trimming cost V 2 bases and J 8 bases; bases outside gene matches: 8. The length of the CDR3 is 14 residues. Germline V gives CDR1 SGHRS, CDR2 YFSETQ.

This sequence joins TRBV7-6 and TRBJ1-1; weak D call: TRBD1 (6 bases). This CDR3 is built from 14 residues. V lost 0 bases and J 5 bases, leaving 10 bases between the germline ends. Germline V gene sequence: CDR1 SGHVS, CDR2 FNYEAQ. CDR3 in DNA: TGTGCCAGCAGCTTAGCAGCCGGACAGACTGAAGCTTTCTTT. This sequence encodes CASSLAAGQTEAFF.